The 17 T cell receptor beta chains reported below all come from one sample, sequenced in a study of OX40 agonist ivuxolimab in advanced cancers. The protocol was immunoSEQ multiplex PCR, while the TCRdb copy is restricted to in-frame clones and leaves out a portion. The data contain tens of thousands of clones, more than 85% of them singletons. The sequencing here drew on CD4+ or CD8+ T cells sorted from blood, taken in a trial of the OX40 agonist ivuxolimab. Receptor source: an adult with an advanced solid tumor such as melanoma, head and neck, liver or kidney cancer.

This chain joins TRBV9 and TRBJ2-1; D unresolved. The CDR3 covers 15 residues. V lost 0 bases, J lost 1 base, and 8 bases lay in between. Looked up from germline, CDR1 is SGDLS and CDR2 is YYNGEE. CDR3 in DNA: TGTGCCAGCAGCGTAGATCTAAGTTCCTACAATGAGCAGTTCTTC. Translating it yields CASSVDLSSYNEQFF.

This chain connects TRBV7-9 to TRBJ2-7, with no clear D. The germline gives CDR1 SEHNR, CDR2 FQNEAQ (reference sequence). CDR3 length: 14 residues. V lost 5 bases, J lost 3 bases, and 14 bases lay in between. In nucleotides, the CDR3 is TGTGCCAGCAGCACCTCTACAACACTCTACGAGCAGTACTTC. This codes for CASSTSTTLYEQYF. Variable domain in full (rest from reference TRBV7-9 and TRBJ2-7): DTGVSQNPRHKITKRGQNVTFRCDPISEHNRLYWYRQTLGQGPEFLTYFQNEAQLEKSRLLSDRFSAERPKGSFSTLEIQRTEQGDSAMYLCASSTSTTLYEQYFGPGTRLTVT.

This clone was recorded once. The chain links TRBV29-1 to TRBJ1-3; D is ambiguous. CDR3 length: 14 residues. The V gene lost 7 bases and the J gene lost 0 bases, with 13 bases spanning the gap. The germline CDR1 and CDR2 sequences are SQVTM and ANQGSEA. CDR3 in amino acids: CSADLVGSGNTIYF. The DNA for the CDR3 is TGCAGCGCCGATCTAGTAGGCTCTGGAAACACCATATATTTT.

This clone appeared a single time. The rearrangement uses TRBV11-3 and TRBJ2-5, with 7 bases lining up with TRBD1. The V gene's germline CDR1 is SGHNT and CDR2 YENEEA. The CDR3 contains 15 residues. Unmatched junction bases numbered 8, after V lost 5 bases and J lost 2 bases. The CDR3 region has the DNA TGTGCCAGCAGCGGACAACCGGGACAGCAAGAGACCCAGTACTTC. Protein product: CASSGQPGQQETQYF.

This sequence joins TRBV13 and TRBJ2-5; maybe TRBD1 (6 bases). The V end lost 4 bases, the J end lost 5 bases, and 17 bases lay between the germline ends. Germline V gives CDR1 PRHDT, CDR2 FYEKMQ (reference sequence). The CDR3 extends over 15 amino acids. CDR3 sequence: CASSYELGARETQYF. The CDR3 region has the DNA TGTGCCAGCAGCTACGAGTTGGGGGCCAGGGAGACCCAGTACTTC. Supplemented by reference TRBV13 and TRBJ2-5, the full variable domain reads AAGVIQSPRHLIKEKRETATLKCYPIPRHDTVYWYQQGPGQDPQFLISFYEKMQSDKGSIPDRFSAQQFSDYHSELNMSSLELGDSALYFCASSYELGARETQYFGPGTRLLVL.

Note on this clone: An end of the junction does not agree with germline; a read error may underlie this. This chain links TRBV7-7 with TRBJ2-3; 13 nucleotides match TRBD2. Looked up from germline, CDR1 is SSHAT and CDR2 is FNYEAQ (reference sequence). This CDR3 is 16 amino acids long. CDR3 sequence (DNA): TGTGCTAGCAGCTCTGGGACTAGCGGGGGCACAGATACGCAGTATTTT. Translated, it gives CASSSGTSGGTDTQYF. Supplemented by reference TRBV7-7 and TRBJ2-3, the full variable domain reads GAGVSQSPRYKVTKRGQDVTLRCDPISSHATLYWYQQALGQGPEFLTYFNYEAQPDKSGLPSDRFSAERPEGSISTLTIQRTEQRDSAMYRCASSSGTSGGTDTQYFGPGTRLTVL.

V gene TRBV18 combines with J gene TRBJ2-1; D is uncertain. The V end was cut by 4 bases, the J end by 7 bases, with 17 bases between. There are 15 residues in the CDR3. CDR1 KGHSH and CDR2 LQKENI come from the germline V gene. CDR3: CASSRPSDSENEQFF. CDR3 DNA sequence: TGTGCCAGCTCACGTCCGAGTGACTCTGAAAATGAGCAGTTCTTC.

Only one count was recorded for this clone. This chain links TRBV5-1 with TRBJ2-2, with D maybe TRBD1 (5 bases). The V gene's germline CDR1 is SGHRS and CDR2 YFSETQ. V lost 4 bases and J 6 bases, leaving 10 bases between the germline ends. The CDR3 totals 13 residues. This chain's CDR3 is CASSTRVSGELFF. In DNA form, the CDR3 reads TGCGCCAGCAGCACCAGGGTGTCCGGGGAGCTGTTTTTT. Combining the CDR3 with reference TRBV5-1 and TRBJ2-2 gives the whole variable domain KAGVTQTPRYLIKTRGQQVTLSCSPISGHRSVSWYQQTPGQGLQFLFEYFSETQRNKGNFPGRFSGRQFSNSRSEMNVSTLELGDSALYLCASSTRVSGELFFGEGSRLTVL.

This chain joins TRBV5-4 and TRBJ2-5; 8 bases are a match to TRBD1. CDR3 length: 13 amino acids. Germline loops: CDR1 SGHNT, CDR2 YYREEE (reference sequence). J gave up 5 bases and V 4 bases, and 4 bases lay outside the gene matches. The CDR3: CASSLTGAETQYF. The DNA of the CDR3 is TGTGCCAGCAGCCTGACAGGGGCCGAGACCCAGTACTTC.

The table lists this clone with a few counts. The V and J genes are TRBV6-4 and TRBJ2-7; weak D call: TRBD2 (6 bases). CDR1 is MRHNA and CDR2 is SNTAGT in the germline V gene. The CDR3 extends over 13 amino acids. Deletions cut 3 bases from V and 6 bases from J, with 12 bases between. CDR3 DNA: TGTGCCAGCAGTGAGTCCGGGAGAGCCGAGCAGTACTTC. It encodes CASSESGRAEQYF.

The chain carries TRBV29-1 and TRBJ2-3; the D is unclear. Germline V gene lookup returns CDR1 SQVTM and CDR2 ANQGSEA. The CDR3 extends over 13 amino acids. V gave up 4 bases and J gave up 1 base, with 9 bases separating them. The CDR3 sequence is CSVGLVRTDTQYF. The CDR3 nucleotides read TGCAGCGTTGGCCTAGTTCGCACAGATACGCAGTATTTT.

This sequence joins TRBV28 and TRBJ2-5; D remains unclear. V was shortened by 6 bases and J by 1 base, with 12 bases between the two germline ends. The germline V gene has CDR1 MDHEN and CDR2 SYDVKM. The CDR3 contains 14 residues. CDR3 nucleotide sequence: TGTGCCAGCAGCCGCCCAGGCGGCCAAGAGACCCAGTACTTC. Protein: CASSRPGGQETQYF.

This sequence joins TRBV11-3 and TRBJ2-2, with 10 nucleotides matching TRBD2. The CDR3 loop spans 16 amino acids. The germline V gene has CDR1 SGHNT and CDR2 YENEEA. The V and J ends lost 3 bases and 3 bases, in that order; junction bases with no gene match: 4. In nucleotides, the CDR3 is TGTGCCAGCAGCTTCCGGACTAGCGGTTACACCGGGGAGCTGTTTTTT. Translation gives CASSFRTSGYTGELFF.

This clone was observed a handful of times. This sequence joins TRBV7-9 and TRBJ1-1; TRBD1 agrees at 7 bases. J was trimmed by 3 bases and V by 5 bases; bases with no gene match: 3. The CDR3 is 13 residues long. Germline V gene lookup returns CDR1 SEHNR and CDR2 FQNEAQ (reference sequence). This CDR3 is CASSPTGDTEAFF. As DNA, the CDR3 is TGTGCCAGCAGCCCTACAGGGGACACTGAAGCTTTCTTT. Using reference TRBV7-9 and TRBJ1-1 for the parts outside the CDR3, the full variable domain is DTGVSQNPRHKITKRGQNVTFRCDPISEHNRLYWYRQTLGQGPEFLTYFQNEAQLEKSRLLSDRFSAERPKGSFSTLEIQRTEQGDSAMYLCASSPTGDTEAFFGQGTRLTVV.

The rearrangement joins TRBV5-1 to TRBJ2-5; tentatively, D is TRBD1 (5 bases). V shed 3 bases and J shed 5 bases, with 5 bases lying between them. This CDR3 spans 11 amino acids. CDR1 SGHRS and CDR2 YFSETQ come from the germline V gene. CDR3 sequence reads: CASSSGETQYF. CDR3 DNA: TGCGCCAGCAGCTCAGGGGAGACCCAGTACTTC.

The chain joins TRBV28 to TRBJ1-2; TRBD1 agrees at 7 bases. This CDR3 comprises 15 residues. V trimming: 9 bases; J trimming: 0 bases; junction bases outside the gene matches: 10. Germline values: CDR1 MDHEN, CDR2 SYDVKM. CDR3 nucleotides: TGTGCCAGTTCTACAGGGGACCTAGCTAACTATGGCTACACCTTC. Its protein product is CASSTGDLANYGYTF.

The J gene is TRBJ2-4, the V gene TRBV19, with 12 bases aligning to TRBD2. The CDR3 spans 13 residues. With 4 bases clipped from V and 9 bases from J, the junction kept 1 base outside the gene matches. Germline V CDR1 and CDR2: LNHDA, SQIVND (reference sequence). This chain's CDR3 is CASSTGLAGIQYF. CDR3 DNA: TGTGCCAGTAGTACGGGACTAGCGGGCATTCAGTACTTC. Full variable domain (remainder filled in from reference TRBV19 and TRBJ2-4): DGGITQSPKYLFRKEGQNVTLSCEQNLNHDAMYWYRQDPGQGLRLIYYSQIVNDFQKGDIAEGYSVSREKKESFPLTVTSAQKNPTAFYLCASSTGLAGIQYFGAGTRLSVL.